This T cell receptor beta chain was documented in a study of blood T cell repertoires in COVID-19 (dated by TCRdb to 2020 to 2021). In the study overall: Samples covering the acute and convalescent phases of COVID-19 were provided by collaborators in the United States, Italy and Spain. The prospective study material was composed of cDNA or gDNA derived from T cells, B-cell-depleted T cells, or PBMCs. The dataset comprised deeply sampled blood TCRbeta repertoires from subjects exposed to, actively infected with, or recovered from COVID-19. The repertoires were released in a freely available public database intended as a resource for research on the immune response to SARS-CoV-2. Samples were obtained from the ongoing ImmuneRACE study (first 160 participants) and from 1,254 subjects provided by 6 global collaborators. Sample metadata almost always included a de-identified subject ID, COVID-19 status, age in years and sex. Where HLA class I and class II types were available, the types were taken from metadata supplied by the sample provider, not from assay-based typing. What the study reported, not specific to this receptor: Clinical and demographic metadata were provided uncurated, with the amount varying by source and participant.

TCRbeta CDR3 regions were amplified from genomic DNA by means of the immunoSEQ Assay, a bias-controlled multiplex PCR. From the authors' description of their analysis: Nucleated cell counts per sample were estimated from amplification of reference gene primers within the assay. To quantify the absolute abundance of each unique TCRbeta CDR3 rearrangement, sequence reads were collapsed and filtered. For each sample, productive Simpson clonality was calculated by taking the square root of Simpson's diversity index across productive rearrangements. Entries here come from immuneACCESS through TCRdb and include only in-frame sequences with V and J called. Some clones fail to appear in such tables; in the studies checked, an unresolved V gene covers under half of the shortfall, and the cause of the remainder is unknown. V and J calls plus clone size are reproduced from that table; the DNA served to infer D and trimming. The sample includes about 220,000 clones, with 82% observed a single time. The ten largest clones capture approximately 5.2% of the sample.

A word on this clone: It has no known antigen specificity. No qualities accompany the bases; no much larger clone lies one base away.

In Seattle, one collaborating source enrolled patients while the infection was active and tracked those patients longitudinally over the course of disease. Whole blood was collected in K2EDTA tubes by collaborating institutions according to the institutions' own protocols. Collaborator samples were shipped for TCRbeta analysis as frozen whole blood, isolated PBMCs, or DNA extracted from either sample type. From the cysteine through the phenylalanine, the CDR3 covers 13 amino acids. The sequence is cut down to CDR3 DNA, 39 bases in frame from base 1. The germline V gene provides CDR1 SGHTA and CDR2 FQGNSA. V ends up 5 bases short and J 10 bases short, with an unmatched junction base count of 8.

The chain uses TRBV7-2 and TRBJ2-1, and TRBD2 aligns with 7 junction nucleotides. Sequences were obtained from peripheral blood. The sequence was obtained from a woman between 70 and 85 years old with COVID-19, enrolled during active disease. The CDR3 has the sequence CASSLREWNEQFF. The DNA sequence is TGTGCCAGCAGCCTGCGGGAGTGGAACGAGCAGTTCTTC.